The 22 T cell receptor beta chains in this list originate from one sample, sequenced in a study of T cells in Graves' hyperthyroidism and ophthalmopathy. TCR beta CDR3 region amplification was performed from RNA transcripts. RT-PCR in the first round (using the HTBI primer set) targeted the TCR CDR3. One entry per CDR3 protein, called by TCRdb with MiXCR from the multiplex PCR reads. Of some 50,000 distinct CDR3 sequences listed, 45% to 65% are singletons. The material sequenced was peripheral blood or thyroid tissue (not recorded which). The source of these receptors is a man younger than 30 with Graves' hyperthyroidism.

The gene calls are TRBV7-2 and TRBJ1-6, with 10 bases fitting TRBD1. The CDR3 covers 15 residues. The ends lost 6 bases at V and 9 bases at J; junction bases unmatched: 8. CDR1 SGHTA and CDR2 FQGNSA come from the germline V gene. CDR3 amino acids: CASRGGGTGVSPLHF. In DNA, the CDR3 is TGTGCCAGCAGGGGAGGTGGGACAGGGGTTTCACCCCTCCACTTT.

Ten or more counts support this clonotype. The chain uses TRBV30 and TRBJ1-1, with TRBD1 matching 7 bases. V lost 5 bases to trimming and J lost 0 bases; unmatched junction nucleotides: 3. Per the germline V gene, CDR1 is GTSNPN and CDR2 is SVGIG (reference sequence). There are 13 residues in the CDR3. CDR3 amino acids: CAWAGGMNTEAFF. The CDR3 DNA reads as TGTGCCTGGGCAGGGGGGATGAACACTGAAGCTTTCTTT.

This clonotype was picked up one time. The V and J genes are TRBV6-6 and TRBJ2-3; unclear D gene. Trimming removed 4 bases from V and 4 bases from J, with 12 bases in between. The CDR3 is 14 residues long. Per germline, CDR1 MNHNY and CDR2 SVGAGI (reference sequence). CDR3 DNA sequence: TGTGCCAGCAGTTTCGGGTGGGGTGCAGATACGCAGTATTTT. Its protein product is CASSFGWGADTQYF.

This clonotype was observed a handful of times. The genes are TRBV7-9 and TRBJ2-7; 9 nucleotides match TRBD1. The germline V gene encodes CDR1 SEHNR and CDR2 FQNEAQ (reference sequence). The CDR3 covers 14 residues. After removal of 5 bases from V and 0 bases from J, the junction contained 2 bases not matched to a gene. As DNA, the CDR3 is TGTGCCAGCAGCGGACAGGGGAACTCCTACGAGCAGTACTTC. Protein sequence: CASSGQGNSYEQYF.

The chain links TRBV9 to TRBJ1-2; D perhaps matches TRBD1 (5 bases). The CDR3 runs to 14 residues. Per the germline V gene, CDR1 is SGDLS and CDR2 is YYNGEE. V dropped 0 bases and J dropped 2 bases, with 8 bases sitting between them. CDR3 in amino acids: CASSVGGTNYGYTF. In nucleotides, the CDR3 is TGTGCCAGCAGCGTAGGTGGGACCAACTATGGCTACACCTTC.

Worth noting for this clonotype: It is likely a read error, because the conserved phenylalanine at the end of the CDR3 is missing. This chain uses TRBV20-1 with TRBJ1-5; TRBD1 matches at 7 bases. Germline V gene sequence: CDR1 DFQATT, CDR2 SNEGSKA (reference sequence). The CDR3 loop spans 13 amino acids. CDR3 DNA sequence: TGCAGTGCAGCCGACAGGGATTATCAGCTCCAGCATCTT. This gives the protein CSAADRDYQLQHL.

V and J are TRBV13 and TRBJ2-7; D is ambiguous. Germline values: CDR1 PRHDT, CDR2 FYEKMQ (reference sequence). V was cut by 5 bases and J by 0 bases, with 11 bases left in between. The CDR3 covers 14 residues. Here the CDR3 reads CASSVLQDSYEQYF. DNA for the CDR3: TGTGCCAGCAGCGTACTCCAAGACTCCTACGAGCAGTACTTC.

This clonotype was seen repeatedly, ten times or more. The J gene is TRBJ2-3, the V gene TRBV12-5; D not certain. This CDR3 spans 14 amino acids. The V and J ends lost 6 bases and 2 bases respectively, with 12 bases between them. The germline V gene encodes CDR1 LGHNT and CDR2 FRNRAP. CDR3 sequence reads: CASGRDSHTDTQYF. The CDR3 DNA reads TGTGCTAGTGGCCGAGACTCCCACACAGATACGCAGTATTTT.

This clonotype came up many times. This chain connects TRBV6-1 to TRBJ1-1; TRBD1 is a possible D gene (6 bases). V lost 6 bases, J lost 5 bases, and 16 bases lay in between. This CDR3 has 14 residues. Germline CDR1 MNHNS, CDR2 SASEGT. The chain's CDR3 is CASSTPRGRTEAFF. The CDR3 DNA sequence: TGTGCCAGCAGCACCCCTAGGGGGAGGACTGAAGCTTTCTTT.

As DNA, the CDR3 is TGTGCCAGCAGCTTCGGGCTAGGAGTCTACGAGCAGTACTTC. This gives the protein CASSFGLGVYEQYF. The chain links TRBV7-2 to TRBJ2-7; D call uncertain. Looked up from germline, CDR1 is SGHTA and CDR2 is FQGNSA. Trimming pared 3 bases from V and 3 bases from J, leaving 12 bases between. The CDR3 spans 14 residues.

The V call is TRBV5-1, the J call TRBJ2-1; D ambiguous. Germline V gene lookup returns CDR1 SGHRS and CDR2 YFSETQ. Trimming left V 2 bases short and J 10 bases short, with 16 bases between. CDR3 length equals 14 residues. The CDR3 protein is CASSFDQSAREQFF. The CDR3 DNA sequence: TGCGCCAGCAGCTTCGACCAATCGGCGCGAGAGCAGTTCTTC.

This clonotype has just a few counts. V and J are TRBV5-5 and TRBJ2-7; tentatively, D is TRBD1 (5 bases). Germline CDR1 and CDR2: SGHKS and YYEKEE (reference sequence). The CDR3 covers 13 residues. The V gene lost 5 bases and the J gene lost 2 bases, with 11 bases spanning the gap. The CDR3 bases are TGTGCCAGCAGTACAGGACGGGCCTACGAGCAGTACTTC. This sequence encodes CASSTGRAYEQYF. Using reference TRBV5-5 and TRBJ2-7 for the parts outside the CDR3, the full variable domain is DAGVTQSPTHLIKTRGQQVTLRCSPISGHKSVSWYQQVLGQGPQFIFQYYEKEERGRGNFPDRFSARQFPNYSSELNVNALLLGDSALYLCASSTGRAYEQYFGPGTRLTVT.

For this clonotype: One end of the junction is discordant with germline, which a read error may explain. The chain recombines TRBV7-2 with TRBJ2-5; no reliable D call. CDR3 size: 13 residues. Germline-derived CDR1 and CDR2 are SGHTA and FQGNSA. CDR3 sequence: CASSQAAGETQYF. The CDR3 DNA sequence: TGCGCCAGCAGCCAAGCAGCTGGAGAGACCCAGTACTTC.

V and J are TRBV7-2 and TRBJ2-5; 8 bases align to TRBD1. This CDR3 is built from 13 residues. Germline trimming cut 5 bases from V and 5 bases from J; bases unmatched to any gene: 4. CDR1 and CDR2 from the germline V gene are SGHTA and FQGNSA. The CDR3: CASSQTGGETQYF. For the CDR3, the DNA is TGTGCCAGCAGCCAAACAGGGGGGGAGACCCAGTACTTC.

This clonotype has ten or more counts. The chain has TRBV5-1 and TRBJ1-4, with 8 nucleotides matching TRBD1. V was pared by 2 bases and J by 8 bases, with 11 bases of the junction left unmatched. Germline CDR1 reads SGHRS; CDR2 reads YFSETQ. There are 16 residues in the CDR3. The CDR3 sequence is CASSFGNRGKGEKLFF. In nucleotides, the CDR3 is TGCGCCAGCAGCTTCGGAAACAGGGGGAAAGGAGAAAAACTGTTTTTT.

This clonotype was picked up many times. The chain recombines TRBV24-1 with TRBJ2-5; 9 bases are a match to TRBD1. CDR1 and CDR2 from the germline V gene are KGHDR and SFDVKD. There are 15 residues in the CDR3. V trimming: 3 bases; J trimming: 1 base; junction bases outside the gene matches: 2. The CDR3 protein is CATSDGQGRQETQYF. Here the CDR3 DNA reads TGTGCCACCAGTGATGGACAGGGGCGCCAAGAGACCCAGTACTTC.

This clonotype was counted at least ten times. This chain uses TRBV12-3 or TRBV12-4 with TRBJ2-3, with a tentative D call TRBD2 (6 bases). V was clipped by 4 bases and J by 3 bases, with 8 bases between them. CDR3 length: 13 residues. Here the CDR3 DNA reads TGTGCCAGCAGTTCTGGGGGGACAGATACGCAGTATTTT. It translates to CASSSGGTDTQYF.

J is TRBJ2-4 and V is TRBV4-1; D perhaps matches TRBD1 (6 bases). This CDR3 contains 17 residues. Trimming took 4 bases from V and 0 from J, leaving 16 bases between them. Germline CDR1 reads MGHRA; CDR2 reads YSYEKL. This CDR3 reads CASSPKTGTLAKNIQYF. The CDR3 region has the DNA TGCGCCAGCAGCCCCAAAACAGGGACACTAGCCAAAAACATTCAGTACTTC.

This clonotype was picked up many times. The genes are TRBV10-1 and TRBJ2-3; unclear D gene. Germline CDR1 WNHNN, CDR2 SYGVQD (reference sequence). V lost 2 bases and J lost 0, with 6 bases in between. The CDR3 is 14 residues long. CDR3 in DNA: TGCGCCAGCAGTGAGGACCCCAGCACAGATACGCAGTATTTT. Its translation is CASSEDPSTDTQYF.

This chain links TRBV10-3 with TRBJ1-1; 10 bases are a match to TRBD1. Germline CDR1 is ENHRY and CDR2 is SYGVKD. V trimming: 6 bases; J trimming: 7 bases; junction bases outside the gene matches: 5. The CDR3 extends over 13 amino acids. The CDR3 sequence: CAIRPGQGNEAFF. CDR3 DNA sequence: TGTGCCATCAGGCCGGGACAGGGGAATGAAGCTTTCTTT.

The chain employs TRBV9 and TRBJ2-7; a possible D gene is TRBD2 (5 bases). Germline V gene lookup returns CDR1 SGDLS and CDR2 YYNGEE. The CDR3 covers 14 residues. Trimming shortened V by 4 bases and J by 2 bases, and 13 bases separated the two germline ends. The CDR3 DNA reads TGTGCCAGCAGCTCAGACGACTACCCCTACGAGCAGTACTTC. Translation: CASSSDDYPYEQYF.

This chain links TRBV7-3 with TRBJ2-7; D call uncertain. CDR1 SGHTA and CDR2 FQGTGA come from the germline V gene. The CDR3 is 13 residues long. Trimming removed 6 bases at V and 4 bases at J, with 13 bases between. As DNA, the CDR3 is TGTGCCAGCAGTAATGGGCCTCCATACGAGCAGTACTTC. Translating it yields CASSNGPPYEQYF. The whole variable domain, remainder taken from reference TRBV7-3 and TRBJ2-7, is GAGVSQTPSNKVTEKGKYVELRCDPISGHTALYWYRQSLGQGPEFLIYFQGTGAADDSGLPNDRFFAVRPEGSVSTLKIQRTERGDSAVYLCASSNGPPYEQYFGPGTRLTVT.